The 27 T cell receptor beta chains below come from one sample, sequenced in a study of Ad26.COV2.S vaccination and SARS-CoV-2 variants. The method was immunoSEQ multiplex PCR; TCRdb's version includes in-frame clones alone and lacks a portion of them. The top ten clones hold about 1.7% of a sample with some 410,000 clones, about nine tenths of them seen once. This sample's treatment: over 15 received Ad26.COV2.S at low or high dose, single or two shots; 5 received placebo; per-sample allocation not given. The samples were gathered on day 63 after the first injection of vaccine or placebo. The sequencing used peripheral blood, collected in a trial of Ad26.COV2.S vaccine versus placebo. Every receptor here comes from a person between 18 and 65 years old who received the Ad26.COV2.S COVID-19 vaccine or a placebo.

The rearrangement joins TRBV19 to TRBJ1-4; D is ambiguous. CDR3 length: 12 amino acids. The germline V and J ends were trimmed by 10 bases and 7 bases, with 13 bases remaining between them. The germline V gene has CDR1 LNHDA and CDR2 SQIVND (reference sequence). Written as DNA, the CDR3 is TGTGCCACCTGGTCTTGGGGTGAAAAACTGTTTTTT. This translates into CATWSWGEKLFF.

The rearrangement uses TRBV3-1 (or the pseudogene TRBV3-2) and TRBJ1-5; D ambiguous. The V and J ends lost 0 bases and 1 base respectively, with 4 bases between them. This CDR3 has 14 amino acids. Per the germline V gene, CDR1 is LGHDT and CDR2 is YNNKEL (reference sequence). The CDR3 DNA reads TGTGCCAGCAGCCAAGATTTAAGCAATCAGCCCCAGCATTTT. Its protein is CASSQDLSNQPQHF.

V gene TRBV3-1 (or the pseudogene TRBV3-2) combines with J gene TRBJ2-7; no clear D gene. V lost 7 bases to trimming and J lost 9 bases, with 7 bases between them. The CDR3 contains 9 residues. CDR1 and CDR2 from the germline V gene are LGHDT and YNNKEL (reference sequence). CDR3 DNA: TGTGCCAGCACCCTACGGCAGTACTTC. This gives the protein CASTLRQYF.

The chain links TRBV30 to TRBJ1-2; 8 bases are shared with TRBD1. The V segment lost 4 bases and the J segment 8 bases; nucleotides outside the gene matches: 15. This CDR3 has 15 amino acids. Germline CDR1 reads GTSNPN; CDR2 reads SVGIG (reference sequence). The CDR3 DNA reads as TGTGCCTGGACCGATCGGACAGGGTCCGTCTGGGGCTACACCTTC. This sequence encodes CAWTDRTGSVWGYTF.

V gene TRBV5-4 combines with J gene TRBJ2-2; 7 nucleotides line up with TRBD1. Germline CDR1 reads SGHNT; CDR2 reads YYREEE (reference sequence). The CDR3 sequence is 19 residues long. V trimming: 1 base; J trimming: 0 bases; junction bases outside the gene matches: 12. The CDR3 spells CASSLPLGTASSNTGELFF. The CDR3 DNA reads as TGTGCCAGCAGCTTGCCCCTCGGGACAGCCTCTTCGAACACCGGGGAGCTGTTTTTT.

A few counts support this clone. The chain is built from TRBV2 and TRBJ2-2; D may match TRBD1 or TRBD2 (5 bases each). This CDR3 has 19 residues. Germline CDR1 and CDR2: SNHLY and FYNNEI. Trimming stripped 6 bases from V and 3 bases from J, with 26 bases between. The CDR3 coding sequence is TGTGCCAGCAGGACTACAAGGGGCAGGACGAACTCTGACACCGGGGAGCTGTTTTTT. Its translation is CASRTTRGRTNSDTGELFF.

This clone showed up just a few times. The chain combines TRBV30 with TRBJ1-1; no clear D gene. Germline loops: CDR1 GTSNPN, CDR2 SVGIG (reference sequence). The CDR3 sequence is 12 residues long. With 0 bases removed from V and 1 base from J, the gap between germline ends came to 3 bases. The chain's CDR3 is CAWSVGNTEAFF. The CDR3 DNA reads as TGTGCCTGGAGTGTAGGGAACACTGAAGCTTTCTTT.

This chain uses TRBV6-5 with TRBJ1-2; D is unclear. The germline V gene encodes CDR1 MNHEY and CDR2 SVGAGI. V lost 0 bases and J 4 bases, leaving 9 bases between the germline ends. This CDR3 is built from 14 residues. CDR3: CASSYSGRSYGYTF. The CDR3 DNA reads TGTGCCAGCAGTTACTCCGGCAGGAGCTATGGCTACACCTTC.

The gene calls are TRBV6-5 and TRBJ1-3, with 7 bases lining up with TRBD1. J lost 3 bases, V lost 6 bases, and 5 bases had no gene match. The CDR3 has 14 residues. The germline gives CDR1 MNHEY, CDR2 SVGAGI. CDR3 protein: CASRRTGDGNTIYF. For the CDR3, the DNA is TGTGCCAGCAGGCGCACAGGGGATGGAAACACCATATATTTT.

The chain couples TRBV6-2 or TRBV6-3 to TRBJ1-2; D unclear. With 4 bases removed from V and 5 bases from J, the gap between germline ends came to 17 bases. Germline V gives CDR1 MNHEY, CDR2 SVGEGT. There are 15 residues in the CDR3. The DNA of the CDR3 is TGTGCCAGCAGTTCCCGATATCGAGCAGAGTATGGCTACACCTTC. Amino acids: CASSSRYRAEYGYTF.

This sequence joins TRBV2 and TRBJ2-5; D is perhaps TRBD1 (5 bases). Germline V gene data show CDR1 as SNHLY and CDR2 as FYNNEI. The CDR3 has 14 amino acids. V dropped 6 bases and J dropped 5 bases, with 16 bases sitting between them. The CDR3 sequence: CASSPRQGFETQYF. The CDR3 nucleotides read TGTGCCAGCAGCCCTAGGCAGGGATTCGAGACCCAGTACTTC.

This clone was detected only once. The V call is TRBV6-2 or TRBV6-3, the J call TRBJ2-1; D not resolved. Trimming removed 6 bases from V and 5 bases from J, with 8 bases in between. CDR1 and CDR2 (germline): MNHEY, SVGEGT. This CDR3 has 12 residues. The CDR3 protein is CASSVRNNEQFF. The CDR3 nucleotides read TGTGCCAGCAGCGTACGAAACAATGAGCAGTTCTTC.

V is TRBV6-2 or TRBV6-3 and J is TRBJ2-1; the D is unclear. This CDR3 spans 15 amino acids. V lost 5 bases to trimming and J lost 5 bases, with 16 bases between them. Germline V lookup: CDR1 MNHEY, CDR2 SVGEGT. CDR3: CASSDPFGSHNEQFF. CDR3 DNA sequence: TGTGCCAGCAGTGACCCTTTCGGGTCCCACAATGAGCAGTTCTTC.

V and J are TRBV7-9 and TRBJ2-3; 9 bases fit TRBD2. Germline trimming cut 5 bases from V and 0 bases from J; bases unmatched to any gene: 6. The CDR3 has 16 amino acids. Germline CDR1 and CDR2: SEHNR and FQNEAQ (reference sequence). The CDR3 is CASSRAGGRSTDTQYF. The CDR3 DNA reads as TGTGCCAGCAGCCGAGCGGGGGGCCGAAGCACAGATACGCAGTATTTT.

This clone appeared many times. V usage is TRBV4-3 and J usage is TRBJ1-2; 7 bases match TRBD1. J lost 7 bases, V lost 0 bases, and 5 bases had no gene match. The CDR3 contains 14 residues. Germline CDR1 is LGHNA and CDR2 is YSLEER. CDR3 in DNA: TGCGCCAGCAGCCAAGATGGAGGGGGCATTGGCTACACCTTC. It encodes CASSQDGGGIGYTF.

This clone was counted once. V gene TRBV12-3 or TRBV12-4 combines with J gene TRBJ1-1; 7 bases match TRBD1. After removal of 5 bases from V and 10 bases from J, the junction contained 7 bases not matched to a gene. This CDR3 is 12 amino acids long. The DNA for the CDR3 is TGTGCCAGCAGTCCAGGGGGTCGGCGAGCTTTCTTT. Amino acid sequence: CASSPGGRRAFF.

The chain recombines TRBV19 with TRBJ2-2; no reliable D call. V lost 3 bases and J 6 bases, leaving 11 bases between the germline ends. The CDR3 runs 14 residues. Germline lookup yields CDR1 LNHDA and CDR2 SQIVND (reference sequence). The CDR3, as DNA: TGTGCCAGTAGTATTCTCAGTAGATCCGGGGAGCTGTTTTTT. Its protein is CASSILSRSGELFF.

This chain joins TRBV4-3 and TRBJ1-4, with D possibly matching TRBD1 (5 bases). With 1 base removed from V and 2 bases from J, the gap between germline ends came to 11 bases. This CDR3 contains 16 residues. Germline-derived CDR1 and CDR2 are LGHNA and YSLEER. CDR3 sequence: CASSQALRQTNEKLFF. CDR3 DNA sequence: TGCGCCAGCAGCCAAGCCCTCCGACAGACTAATGAAAAACTGTTTTTT.

The chain has TRBV19 and TRBJ2-2; a possible D gene is TRBD1 (5 bases). The CDR3 extends over 16 amino acids. V dropped 5 bases and J dropped 0 bases, with 13 bases sitting between them. Germline CDR1 reads LNHDA; CDR2 reads SQIVND (reference sequence). CDR3 sequence: CASSPMDTANTGELFF. The DNA for the CDR3 is TGTGCCAGTAGTCCCATGGACACTGCGAACACCGGGGAGCTGTTTTTT. The variable domain in full, completed from reference TRBV19 and TRBJ2-2, reads DGGITQSPKYLFRKEGQNVTLSCEQNLNHDAMYWYRQDPGQGLRLIYYSQIVNDFQKGDIAEGYSVSREKKESFPLTVTSAQKNPTAFYLCASSPMDTANTGELFFGEGSRLTVL.

The V gene is TRBV7-6, the J gene TRBJ2-5, with 9 nucleotides matching TRBD1. Trimming cost V 5 bases and J 4 bases; bases outside gene matches: 11. Germline lookup yields CDR1 SGHVS and CDR2 FNYEAQ. The CDR3 totals 16 residues. CDR3 protein: CASSQRQGGGGETQYF. Here the CDR3 DNA reads TGTGCCAGCAGCCAGCGACAGGGGGGTGGTGGAGAGACCCAGTACTTC.

V and J are TRBV19 and TRBJ2-3; no reliable D call. Trimming shortened V by 6 bases and J by 4 bases, and 5 bases separated the two germline ends. Germline V gene sequence: CDR1 LNHDA, CDR2 SQIVND (reference sequence). This CDR3 is 11 amino acids long. CDR3 residues: CASRWADTQYF. The CDR3 region has the DNA TGTGCCAGTAGATGGGCAGATACGCAGTATTTT.

The CDR3 region has the DNA TGTGCCAGCAGCTGGCGGAGTGCCGGCGCAGATACGCAGTATTTT. This sequence encodes CASSWRSAGADTQYF. This chain links TRBV7-2 with TRBJ2-3, with unresolved D. CDR1 is SGHTA, CDR2 FQGNSA, per germline. V lost 4 bases, J lost 4 bases, and 15 bases lay in between. The CDR3 is 15 amino acids.

The rearrangement joins TRBV5-1 to TRBJ2-1; 7 bases fit TRBD1. This CDR3 region has 15 residues. The germline V gene has CDR1 SGHRS and CDR2 YFSETQ. The ends lost 4 bases at V and 1 base at J; junction bases unmatched: 5. The CDR3 region has the DNA TGCGCCAGCAGCCTAATGGACAGGTCCTACAATGAGCAGTTCTTC. This translates into CASSLMDRSYNEQFF. Supplemented by reference TRBV5-1 and TRBJ2-1, the full variable domain reads KAGVTQTPRYLIKTRGQQVTLSCSPISGHRSVSWYQQTPGQGLQFLFEYFSETQRNKGNFPGRFSGRQFSNSRSEMNVSTLELGDSALYLCASSLMDRSYNEQFFGPGTRLTVL.

This sequence joins TRBV30 and TRBJ1-6, with D possibly TRBD1 on 5 matching bases. Trimming shortened V by 4 bases and J by 9 bases, and 22 bases separated the two germline ends. Germline V gene data show CDR1 as GTSNPN and CDR2 as SVGIG (reference sequence). The length of the CDR3 is 16 residues. The CDR3 spells CAWMAFGREGSSPLHF. Written as DNA, the CDR3 is TGTGCCTGGATGGCATTCGGCAGGGAGGGTAGTTCACCCCTCCACTTT.

This clone showed up just once. The genes are TRBV7-2 and TRBJ2-1; 9 bases are a match to TRBD2. Germline V gene sequence: CDR1 SGHTA, CDR2 FQGNSA. This CDR3 comprises 17 residues. The junction had 11 bases not matched to a gene; V was cut back by 5 bases and J by 3 bases. The CDR3 protein is CASSPRVGGGVYNEQFF. In DNA, the CDR3 is TGTGCCAGCAGCCCCAGGGTTGGCGGGGGGGTCTACAATGAGCAGTTCTTC.

The V call is TRBV4-3, the J call TRBJ2-7, with a possible D match to TRBD1 (5 bases). The CDR3 length is 13 residues. V was clipped by 5 bases and J by 0 bases, with 8 bases between them. Looked up from germline, CDR1 is LGHNA and CDR2 is YSLEER. CDR3 sequence: CASSDSPSYEQYF. The CDR3 nucleotides read TGCGCCAGCAGCGACAGCCCCTCCTACGAGCAGTACTTC.

V and J are TRBV4-3 and TRBJ2-5; 7 bases map to TRBD1. CDR1 is LGHNA and CDR2 is YSLEER in the germline V gene. The CDR3 has 15 amino acids. V shed 4 bases, J shed 5 bases, and the junction held 10 bases outside the gene matches. The CDR3 protein is CASSRAGTAGETQYF. The CDR3 bases are TGCGCCAGCAGCCGGGCCGGGACAGCCGGGGAGACCCAGTACTTC.